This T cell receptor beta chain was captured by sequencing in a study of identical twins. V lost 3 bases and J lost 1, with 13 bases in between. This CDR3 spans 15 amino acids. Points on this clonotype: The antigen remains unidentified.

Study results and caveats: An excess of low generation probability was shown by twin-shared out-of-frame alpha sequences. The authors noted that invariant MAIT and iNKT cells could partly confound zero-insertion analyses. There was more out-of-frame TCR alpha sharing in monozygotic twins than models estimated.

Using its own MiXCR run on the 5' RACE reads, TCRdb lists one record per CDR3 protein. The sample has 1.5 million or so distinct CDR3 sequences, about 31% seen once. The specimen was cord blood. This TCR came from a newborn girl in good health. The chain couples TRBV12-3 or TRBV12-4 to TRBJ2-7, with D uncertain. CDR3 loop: CASSFQGRRSYEQYF. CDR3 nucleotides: TGTGCCAGCAGTTTTCAAGGACGCCGTTCCTACGAGCAGTACTTC.